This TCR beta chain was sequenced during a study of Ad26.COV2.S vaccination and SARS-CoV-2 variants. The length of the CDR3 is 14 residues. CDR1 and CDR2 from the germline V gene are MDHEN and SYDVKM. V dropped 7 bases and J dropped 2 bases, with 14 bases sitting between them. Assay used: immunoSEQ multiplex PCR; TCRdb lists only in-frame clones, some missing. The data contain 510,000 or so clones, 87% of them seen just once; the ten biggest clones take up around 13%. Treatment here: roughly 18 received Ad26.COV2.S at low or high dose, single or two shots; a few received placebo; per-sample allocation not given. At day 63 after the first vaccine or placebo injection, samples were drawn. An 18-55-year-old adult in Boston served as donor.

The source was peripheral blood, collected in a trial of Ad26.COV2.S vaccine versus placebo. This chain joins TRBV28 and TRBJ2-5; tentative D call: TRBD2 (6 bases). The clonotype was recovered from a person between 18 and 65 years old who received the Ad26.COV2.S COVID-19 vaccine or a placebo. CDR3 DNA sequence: TGTGCCAGCAACGGAGGGGAACGACAAGAGACCCAGTACTTC. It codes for CASNGGERQETQYF.